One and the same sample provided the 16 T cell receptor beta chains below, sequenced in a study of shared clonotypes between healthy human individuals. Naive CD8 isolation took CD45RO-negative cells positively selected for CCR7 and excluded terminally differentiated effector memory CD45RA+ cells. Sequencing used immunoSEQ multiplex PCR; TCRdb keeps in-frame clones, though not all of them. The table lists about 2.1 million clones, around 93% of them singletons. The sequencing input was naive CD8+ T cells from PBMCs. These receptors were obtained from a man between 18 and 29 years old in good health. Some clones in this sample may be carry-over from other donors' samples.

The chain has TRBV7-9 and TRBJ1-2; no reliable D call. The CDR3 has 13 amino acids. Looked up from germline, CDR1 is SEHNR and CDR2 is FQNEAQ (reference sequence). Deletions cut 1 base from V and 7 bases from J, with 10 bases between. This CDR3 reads CASSLEIGPGYTF. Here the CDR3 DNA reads TGTGCCAGCAGCTTAGAGATCGGACCTGGCTACACCTTC.

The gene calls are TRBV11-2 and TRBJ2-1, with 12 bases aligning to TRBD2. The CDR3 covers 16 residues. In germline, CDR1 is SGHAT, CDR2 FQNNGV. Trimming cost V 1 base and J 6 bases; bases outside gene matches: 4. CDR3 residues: CASSLGPSGRGNEQFF. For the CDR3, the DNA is TGTGCCAGCAGCTTAGGTCCTAGCGGGAGGGGCAATGAGCAGTTCTTC.

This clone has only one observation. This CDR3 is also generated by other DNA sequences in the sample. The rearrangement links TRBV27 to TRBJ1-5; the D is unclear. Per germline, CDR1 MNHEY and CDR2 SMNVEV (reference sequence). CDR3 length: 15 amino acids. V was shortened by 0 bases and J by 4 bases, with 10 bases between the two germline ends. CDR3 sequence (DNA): TGTGCCAGCAGTTTATCGCAGGCGGGTAATCAGCCCCAGCATTTT. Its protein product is CASSLSQAGNQPQHF.

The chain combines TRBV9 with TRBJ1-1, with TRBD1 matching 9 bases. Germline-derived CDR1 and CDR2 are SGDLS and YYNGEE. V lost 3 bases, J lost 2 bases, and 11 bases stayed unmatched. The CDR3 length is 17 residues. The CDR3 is CASSALLQGAPNTEAFF. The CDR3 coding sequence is TGTGCCAGCAGCGCCCTCTTACAGGGGGCCCCTAACACTGAAGCTTTCTTT.

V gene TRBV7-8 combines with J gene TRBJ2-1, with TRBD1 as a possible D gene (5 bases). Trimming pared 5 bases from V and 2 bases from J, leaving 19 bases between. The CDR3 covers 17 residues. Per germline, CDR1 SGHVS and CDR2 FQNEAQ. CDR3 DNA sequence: TGTGCCAGCAGCCGGGTGCGTGGGGCCCCTACCTACAATGAGCAGTTCTTC. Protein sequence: CASSRVRGAPTYNEQFF.

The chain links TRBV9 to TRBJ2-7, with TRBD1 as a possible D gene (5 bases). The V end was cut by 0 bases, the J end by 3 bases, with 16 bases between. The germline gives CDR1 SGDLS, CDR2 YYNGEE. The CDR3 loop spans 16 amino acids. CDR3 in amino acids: CASSVGGRGSIYEQYF. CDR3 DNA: TGTGCCAGCAGCGTAGGGGGTAGGGGCTCCATCTACGAGCAGTACTTC.

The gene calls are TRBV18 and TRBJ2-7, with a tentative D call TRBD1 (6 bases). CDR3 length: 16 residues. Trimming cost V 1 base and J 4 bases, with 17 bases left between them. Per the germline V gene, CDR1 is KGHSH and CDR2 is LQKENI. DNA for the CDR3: TGTGCCAGCTCACCACTAGAACAGGGTAGACGGTACGAGCAGTACTTC. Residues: CASSPLEQGRRYEQYF.

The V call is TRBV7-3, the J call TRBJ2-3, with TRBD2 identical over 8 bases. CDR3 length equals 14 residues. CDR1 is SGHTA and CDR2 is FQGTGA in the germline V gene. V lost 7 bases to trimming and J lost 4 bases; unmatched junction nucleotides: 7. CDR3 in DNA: TGTGCCAGCACCACTTCGGGGGGGGCAGATACGCAGTATTTT. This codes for CASTTSGGADTQYF.

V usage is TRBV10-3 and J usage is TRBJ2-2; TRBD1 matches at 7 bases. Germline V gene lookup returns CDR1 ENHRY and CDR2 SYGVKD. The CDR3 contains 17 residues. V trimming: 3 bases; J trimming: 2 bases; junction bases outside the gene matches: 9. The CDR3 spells CAISDHLDRVNTGELFF. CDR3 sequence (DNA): TGTGCCATCAGTGACCACCTTGACAGGGTTAACACCGGGGAGCTGTTTTTT.

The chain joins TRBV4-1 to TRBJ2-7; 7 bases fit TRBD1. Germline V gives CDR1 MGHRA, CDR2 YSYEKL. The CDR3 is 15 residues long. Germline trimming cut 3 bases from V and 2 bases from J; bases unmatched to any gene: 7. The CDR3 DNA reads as TGCGCCAGCAGCCATCAACAAGGGGGCCCCTACGAGCAGTACTTC. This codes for CASSHQQGGPYEQYF.

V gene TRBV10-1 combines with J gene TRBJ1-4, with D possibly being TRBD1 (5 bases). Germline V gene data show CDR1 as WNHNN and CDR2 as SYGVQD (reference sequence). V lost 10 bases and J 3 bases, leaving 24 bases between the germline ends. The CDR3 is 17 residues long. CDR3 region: CAIIQAPHHEANEKLFF. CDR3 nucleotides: TGCGCCATCATACAGGCTCCCCATCATGAAGCTAATGAAAAACTGTTTTTT.

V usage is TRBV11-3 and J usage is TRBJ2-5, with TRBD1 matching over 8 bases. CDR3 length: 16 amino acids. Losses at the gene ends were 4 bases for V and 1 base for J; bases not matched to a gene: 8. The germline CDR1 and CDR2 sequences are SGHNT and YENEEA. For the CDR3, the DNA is TGTGCCAGCAGCTCACCCGGAGACAGGGGCCAAGAGACCCAGTACTTC. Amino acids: CASSSPGDRGQETQYF. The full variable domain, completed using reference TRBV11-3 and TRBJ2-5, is EAGVVQSPRYKIIEKKQPVAFWCNPISGHNTLYWYLQNLGQGPELLIRYENEEAVDDSQLPKDRFSAERLKGVDSTLKIQPAELGDSAVYLCASSSPGDRGQETQYFGPGTRLLVL.

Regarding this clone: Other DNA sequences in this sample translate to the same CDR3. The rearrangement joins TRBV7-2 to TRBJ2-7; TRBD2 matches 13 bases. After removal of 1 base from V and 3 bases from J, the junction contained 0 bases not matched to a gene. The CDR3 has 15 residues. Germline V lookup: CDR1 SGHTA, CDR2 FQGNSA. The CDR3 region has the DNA TGTGCCAGCAGCTTAGGACTAGCGGGAGGCTACGAGCAGTACTTC. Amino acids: CASSLGLAGGYEQYF.

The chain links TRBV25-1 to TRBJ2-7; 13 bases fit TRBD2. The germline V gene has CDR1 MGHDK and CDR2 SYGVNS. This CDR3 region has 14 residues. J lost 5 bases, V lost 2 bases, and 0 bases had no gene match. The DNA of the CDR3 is TGTGCCAGCAGTGAAGGACTAGCGGGAGACGAGCAGTACTTC. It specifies CASSEGLAGDEQYF.

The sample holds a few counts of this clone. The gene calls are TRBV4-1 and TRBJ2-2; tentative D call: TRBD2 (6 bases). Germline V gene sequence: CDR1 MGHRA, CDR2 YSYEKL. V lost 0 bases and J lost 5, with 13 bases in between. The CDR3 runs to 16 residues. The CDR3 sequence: CASSQDTGEGTGELFF. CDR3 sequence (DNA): TGCGCCAGCAGCCAAGATACGGGGGAAGGTACCGGGGAGCTGTTTTTT.

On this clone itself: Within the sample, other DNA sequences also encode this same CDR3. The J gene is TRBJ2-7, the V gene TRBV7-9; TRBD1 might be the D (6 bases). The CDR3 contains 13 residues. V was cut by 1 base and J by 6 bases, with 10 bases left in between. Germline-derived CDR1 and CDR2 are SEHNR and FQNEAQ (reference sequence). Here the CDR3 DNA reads TGTGCCAGCAGCTTAGACAGGGTGGGCGAGCAGTACTTC. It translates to CASSLDRVGEQYF.